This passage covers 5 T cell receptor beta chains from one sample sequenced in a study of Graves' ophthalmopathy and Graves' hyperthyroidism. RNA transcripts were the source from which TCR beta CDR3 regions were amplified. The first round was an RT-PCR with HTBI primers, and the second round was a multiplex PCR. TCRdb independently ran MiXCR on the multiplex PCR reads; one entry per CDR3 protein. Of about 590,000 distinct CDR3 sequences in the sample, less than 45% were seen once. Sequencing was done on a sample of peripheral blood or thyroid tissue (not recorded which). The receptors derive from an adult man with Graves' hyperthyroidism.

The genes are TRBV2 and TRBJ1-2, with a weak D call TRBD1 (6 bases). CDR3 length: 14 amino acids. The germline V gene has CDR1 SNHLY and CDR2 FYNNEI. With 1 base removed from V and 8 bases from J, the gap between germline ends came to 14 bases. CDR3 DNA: TGTGCCAGCAGTGAAGGGGGGCAGGATCGGGGCTACACCTTC. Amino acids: CASSEGGQDRGYTF.

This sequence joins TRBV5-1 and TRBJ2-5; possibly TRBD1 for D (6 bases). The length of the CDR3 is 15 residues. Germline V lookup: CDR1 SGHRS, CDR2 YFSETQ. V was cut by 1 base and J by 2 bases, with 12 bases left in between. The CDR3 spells CASSLNPGQQETQYF. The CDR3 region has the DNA TGCGCCAGCAGCTTGAACCCAGGACAGCAAGAGACCCAGTACTTC.

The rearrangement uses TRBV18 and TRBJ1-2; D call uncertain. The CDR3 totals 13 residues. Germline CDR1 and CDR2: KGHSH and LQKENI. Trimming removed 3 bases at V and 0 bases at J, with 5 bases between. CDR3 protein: CASSPGPNYGYTF. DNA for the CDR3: TGTGCCAGCTCACCCGGGCCTAACTATGGCTACACCTTC.

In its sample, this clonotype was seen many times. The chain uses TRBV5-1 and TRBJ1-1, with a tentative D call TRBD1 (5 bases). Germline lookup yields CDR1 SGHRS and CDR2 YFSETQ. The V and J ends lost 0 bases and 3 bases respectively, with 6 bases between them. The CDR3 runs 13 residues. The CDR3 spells CASSLAGHTEAFF. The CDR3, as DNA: TGCGCCAGCAGCTTGGCAGGGCACACTGAAGCTTTCTTT. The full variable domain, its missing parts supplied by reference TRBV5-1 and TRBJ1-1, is KAGVTQTPRYLIKTRGQQVTLSCSPISGHRSVSWYQQTPGQGLQFLFEYFSETQRNKGNFPGRFSGRQFSNSRSEMNVSTLELGDSALYLCASSLAGHTEAFFGQGTRLTVV.

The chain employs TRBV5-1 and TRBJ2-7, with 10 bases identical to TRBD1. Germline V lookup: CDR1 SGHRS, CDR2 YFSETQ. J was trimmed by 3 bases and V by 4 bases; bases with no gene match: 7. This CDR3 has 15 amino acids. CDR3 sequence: CASSPWTGGGYEQYF. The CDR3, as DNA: TGCGCCAGCAGCCCGTGGACAGGGGGTGGCTACGAGCAGTACTTC.